The sequence of this TCR beta chain was determined in a study of CD8+ T cells in alopecia areata. After removal of 2 bases from V and 3 bases from J, the junction contained 4 bases not matched to a gene. This CDR3 spans 15 amino acids. CDR1 NSQYPW and CDR2 LRSPGD come from the germline V gene (reference sequence). This clone was seen at least ten times. Its specificity is unknown. Gene and germline names: mouse. Read data end 4 residues before the CDR3 end; the end is taken from the germline J gene. cDNA prepared by RNA extraction and subsequent reverse transcription served as the template for sequencing. Profiled with immunoSEQ multiplex PCR; TCRdb holds only in-frame clones, not every one. Altogether about 9,000 clones were found in the sample, and no singletons occur. Findings and limits, study-wide: Normal scalp had lower clonality than lesional scalp, with alopecia totalis/universalis lesions showing this most strongly.

Cells pooled from cutaneous lymph nodes were sorted on CD4, CD8alpha, NKG2D, NKG2ACE and other markers. This TCR was recovered from a C3H/HeJ mouse with alopecia areata. The MHC haplotype of this mouse line is H2-k. Sequencing input: CD8+ T cells sorted from a lymph node. The chain joins TRBV1 to TRBJ2-3; 8 nucleotides match TRBD2. CDR3 sequence: CTCSARGGRAETLYF. Partial CDR3 DNA: TGCACCTGCAGTGCACGGGGGGGGCGCGCAGAA.